The rows below give T cell receptor beta chains drawn from one sample of a study of technical replicates of blood from a few donors. TCRdb's table, derived via immunoSEQ multiplex PCR, lists solely in-frame clones and lacks some. The table records about 14,000 clones, 85% of them present only once. The sequencing sample was made of PBMCs. These receptors all stem from a human donor in good health. CDR3s include the opening cysteine and the closing phenylalanine or tryptophan. The order of the fields is J gene, V gene, CDR3 protein.

>TRBJ1-3|TRBV6-6
CASSSPSRGSGNTIYF
>TRBJ2-6|TRBV19
CASIGGTYSGANVLTF
>TRBJ2-7|TRBV18
CASSPPTGGSYEQYF
>TRBJ2-7|TRBV6-5
CASSYGTGTYEQYF
>TRBJ2-7|TRBV28
CASSLGETSYEQYF
>TRBJ2-2|TRBV18
CASSHPLTDTGELFF
>TRBJ2-1|TRBV2
CASSRRTGGQFF
>TRBJ2-3|TRBV7-9
CASSPGPDTQYF
>TRBJ2-3|TRBV11-3
CASSSSTDTQYF
>TRBJ2-7|TRBV4-2
CASSPETTAGYEQYF
>TRBJ1-2|TRBV10-3
CAISVQAGRIYGYTF